This passage covers 3 T cell receptor beta chains from one sample sequenced in a study of T-cell memory formation after mild COVID-19. MiXCR, run by TCRdb on the 5' RACE reads, gives a single entry per CDR3 protein. The data show about 410,000 distinct CDR3 sequences, approximately 18% seen once. The sequencing input was PBMCs or a T cell subset sorted from them (not recorded which). The receptor set was obtained from a man younger than 35 who had mild COVID-19 (a few samples of this study predate the infection). Cell type and time point are not known.

The chain carries TRBV7-7 and TRBJ2-7; unclear D gene. Germline assignment: CDR1 SSHAT and CDR2 FNYEAQ (reference sequence). CDR3 length: 13 amino acids. The CDR3 bases are TGTGCTACCTCGACCCCCGGCTGGTACGAGCAGTACGTC. Translating gives CATSTPGWYEQYV.

The genes are TRBV27 and TRBJ1-3; TRBD1 is a possible D gene (5 bases). CDR1 is MNHEY, CDR2 SMNVEV, per germline (reference sequence). The CDR3 totals 13 residues. V lost 7 bases and J lost 3, with 10 bases in between. DNA of the CDR3: TGTGCCAGCACCGCGGGGCGTGGAAACACCATATATTTT. Amino acids: CASTAGRGNTIYF.

This clonotype occurred many times. The V gene is TRBV29-1, the J gene TRBJ2-1, with D unresolved. Germline V gene data show CDR1 as SQVTM and CDR2 as ANQGSEA. CDR3 length: 11 amino acids. V was cut by 8 bases and J by 8 bases, with 13 bases left in between. The CDR3 sequence: CSSSPFDEQFF. CDR3 in DNA: TGCAGCTCCTCCCCCTTTGATGAGCAGTTCTTC.